The 15 T cell receptor beta chains listed next were all sequenced from one sample in a study of shared clonotypes between healthy human individuals. Sequenced by immunoSEQ multiplex PCR; TCRdb stores in-frame clones only, minus some. There are roughly 640,000 clones in the sample; almost 97% occur only once, and around 0.057% lies in the top ten. The sample was naive CD4+ T cells sorted from blood. Documented subset: CD45RA+ positively selected. The receptor set was obtained from a woman aged 25 to 45 in good health.

The rearrangement joins TRBV6-1 to TRBJ2-5, with D unresolved. V lost 6 bases and J lost 2, with 13 bases in between. CDR3 length: 14 amino acids. Looked up from germline, CDR1 is MNHNS and CDR2 is SASEGT. CDR3 in amino acids: CASRSGVGQETQYF. The CDR3 bases are TGTGCCAGCAGGAGTGGAGTGGGGCAAGAGACCCAGTACTTC.

This clone was seen more than once but under ten times. The gene calls are TRBV28 and TRBJ1-2, with D possibly TRBD1 on 5 matching bases. CDR1 MDHEN and CDR2 SYDVKM come from the germline V gene. This CDR3 is built from 13 residues. With 5 bases removed from V and 4 bases from J, the gap between germline ends came to 11 bases. In DNA form, the CDR3 reads TGTGCCAGCAGTCGGGGACGGCGCTATGGCTACACCTTC. It translates to CASSRGRRYGYTF.

The V call is TRBV30, the J call TRBJ2-3; 7 nucleotides match TRBD2. This CDR3 spans 17 amino acids. The V and J ends lost 3 bases and 1 base, in that order; junction bases with no gene match: 13. The V gene's germline CDR1 is GTSNPN and CDR2 SVGIG (reference sequence). The CDR3 protein is CAWRGRGREWGTDTQYF. In DNA, the CDR3 is TGTGCCTGGAGGGGAAGAGGGCGGGAGTGGGGCACAGATACGCAGTATTTT.

This sequence joins TRBV6-5 and TRBJ1-3; D not resolved. This CDR3 region has 13 residues. Trimming stripped 6 bases from V and 0 bases from J, with 6 bases between. From germline, CDR1 is MNHEY and CDR2 SVGAGI. The CDR3 sequence is CASRLFSGNTIYF. Written as DNA, the CDR3 is TGTGCCAGCAGACTGTTCTCTGGAAACACCATATATTTT.

This clone was seen a single time. The rearrangement uses TRBV10-3 and TRBJ2-5; 8 bases match TRBD2. CDR1 and CDR2 (germline): ENHRY, SYGVKD. V was pared by 2 bases and J by 4 bases, with 6 bases of the junction left unmatched. This CDR3 region has 15 residues. The CDR3: CAISEISGISETQYF. As DNA, the CDR3 is TGTGCCATCAGTGAGATTAGCGGGATTTCAGAGACCCAGTACTTC.

This clone was detected only once. This chain uses TRBV1 with TRBJ2-6; TRBD1, the D gene given by the table, was not confirmed from the DNA. TRBV1 is labeled a pseudogene. The length of the CDR3 is 15 residues. The chain's CDR3 is CTSSCAQSRANVLTF. The CDR3 coding sequence is TGCACCAGCAGTTGTGCACAAAGTCGGGCCAACGTCCTGACTTTC.

CDR3 sequence (DNA): TGCGCCAGCAGCAGCGACGCCTCAGCTGGAAACACCATATATTTT. Translated, it gives CASSSDASAGNTIYF. The gene calls are TRBV5-1 and TRBJ1-3; D not certain. From germline, CDR1 is SGHRS and CDR2 YFSETQ. This CDR3 comprises 15 residues. V lost 4 bases and J 2 bases, leaving 13 bases between the germline ends.

V usage is TRBV6-5 and J usage is TRBJ2-3; unclear D gene. V lost 0 bases, J lost 6 bases, and 10 bases lay in between. This CDR3 contains 14 residues. CDR1 and CDR2 from the germline V gene are MNHEY and SVGAGI. DNA of the CDR3: TGTGCCAGCAGTTACTCGTTAGGTTTGGATACGCAGTATTTT. Its protein product is CASSYSLGLDTQYF.

The CDR3 coding sequence is TGTGCCAGCAGTTTACCTATCCCGGGAGAATACAATGAGCAGTTCTTC. It is translated as CASSLPIPGEYNEQFF. The rearrangement uses TRBV28 and TRBJ2-1; D is possibly TRBD2 (6 bases). The CDR3 totals 16 residues. Trimming cost V 2 bases and J 4 bases, with 15 bases left between them. Germline V gene sequence: CDR1 MDHEN, CDR2 SYDVKM.

The CDR3 sequence is CASSFRDYNEQFF. CDR3 bases: TGTGCCAGCAGCTTTCGCGACTACAATGAGCAGTTCTTC. The chain links TRBV7-9 to TRBJ2-1; D is unresolved. V lost 3 bases, J lost 3 bases, and 6 bases lay in between. This CDR3 is built from 13 residues. Germline assignment: CDR1 SEHNR and CDR2 FQNEAQ (reference sequence). The full variable domain, its missing parts supplied by reference TRBV7-9 and TRBJ2-1, is DTGVSQNPRHKITKRGQNVTFRCDPISEHNRLYWYRQTLGQGPEFLTYFQNEAQLEKSRLLSDRFSAERPKGSFSTLEIQRTEQGDSAMYLCASSFRDYNEQFFGPGTRLTVL.

V is TRBV5-1 and J is TRBJ2-7; 14 bases are a match to TRBD2. Trimming took 5 bases from V and 0 from J; bases not matched to a gene: 10. The CDR3 is 18 residues long. The V gene's germline CDR1 is SGHRS and CDR2 YFSETQ. The CDR3 DNA reads as TGCGCCAGCAGTTGGCGTAGGACTAGCGGGGGGAGCTCCTACGAGCAGTACTTC. Residues: CASSWRRTSGGSSYEQYF.

V is TRBV15 and J is TRBJ2-1, with 8 positions matching TRBD1. Germline-derived CDR1 and CDR2 are LNHNV and YYDKDF (reference sequence). The junction had 19 bases not matched to a gene; V was cut back by 5 bases and J by 1 base. The CDR3 spans 20 residues. The CDR3 loop reads CATSGQGASGPTRSYNEQFF. In DNA, the CDR3 is TGTGCCACCAGCGGCCAGGGGGCTTCGGGGCCAACCAGATCCTACAATGAGCAGTTCTTC.

The J gene is TRBJ2-4, the V gene TRBV28, with D perhaps assigned TRBD1 or TRBD2 (5 bases each). Germline assignment: CDR1 MDHEN and CDR2 SYDVKM. This CDR3 contains 14 residues. V lost 6 bases and J 1 base, leaving 10 bases between the germline ends. In DNA form, the CDR3 reads TGTGCCAGCAGGGGGGAGTGGGCCAAAAACATTCAGTACTTC. It is translated as CASRGEWAKNIQYF.

CDR3 nucleotide sequence: TGCGCCAGCAGCTTGGCCGCCAGGGAGAACTGCCATGGCTACACCTTC. Protein sequence: CASSLAARENCHGYTF. V is TRBV5-1 and J is TRBJ1-2, with D possibly being TRBD1 (5 bases). The CDR3 is made up of 16 amino acids. V dropped 0 bases and J dropped 6 bases, with 18 bases sitting between them. Germline V gene sequence: CDR1 SGHRS, CDR2 YFSETQ. Full variable domain (missing parts from reference TRBV5-1 and TRBJ1-2): KAGVTQTPRYLIKTRGQQVTLSCSPISGHRSVSWYQQTPGQGLQFLFEYFSETQRNKGNFPGRFSGRQFSNSRSEMNVSTLELGDSALYLCASSLAARENCHGYTFGSGTRLTVV.

V gene TRBV4-1 combines with J gene TRBJ2-1; perhaps D is TRBD1 or TRBD2 (6 bases each). Trimming left V 1 base short and J 7 bases short, with 20 bases between. Germline V gene sequence: CDR1 MGHRA, CDR2 YSYEKL. This CDR3 spans 17 amino acids. CDR3 region: CASSQGGALTRTNEQFF. Here the CDR3 DNA reads TGCGCCAGCAGCCAAGGGGGGGCTTTAACCCGTACGAATGAGCAGTTCTTC.